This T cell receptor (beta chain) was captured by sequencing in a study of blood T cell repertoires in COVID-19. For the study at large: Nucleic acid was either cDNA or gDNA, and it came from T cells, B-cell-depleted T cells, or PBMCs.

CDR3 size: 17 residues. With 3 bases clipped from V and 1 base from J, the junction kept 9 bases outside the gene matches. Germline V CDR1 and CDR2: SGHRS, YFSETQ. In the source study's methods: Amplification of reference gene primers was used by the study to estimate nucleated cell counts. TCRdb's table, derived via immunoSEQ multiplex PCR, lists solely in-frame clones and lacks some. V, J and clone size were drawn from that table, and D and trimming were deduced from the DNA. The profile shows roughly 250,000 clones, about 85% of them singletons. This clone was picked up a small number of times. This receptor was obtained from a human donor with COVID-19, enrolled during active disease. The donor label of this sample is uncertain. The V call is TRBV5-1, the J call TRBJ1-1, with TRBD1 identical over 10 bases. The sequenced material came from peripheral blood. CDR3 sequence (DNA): TGCGCCAGCAGCTGGACAGGGGGTAGTTCTGGGAACACTGAAGCTTTCTTT. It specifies CASSWTGGSSGNTEAFF.